This is a list of T cell receptor beta chains from one sample in a study of Ad26.COV2.S vaccination and SARS-CoV-2 variants. TCRdb's table, derived via immunoSEQ multiplex PCR, lists solely in-frame clones and lacks some. The table shows 300,000 to 400,000 clones, with about 86% occurring only once. The sequencing here drew on peripheral blood, taken in a trial of Ad26.COV2.S vaccine versus placebo. Receptor source: a person between 18 and 60 years old who received the Ad26.COV2.S COVID-19 vaccine or a placebo. CDR3s include the opening cysteine and the closing phenylalanine or tryptophan. Fields, in order: D gene, CDR3 length, V gene, clone size, J gene, CDR3 protein, CDR3 DNA. A D gene is named only where the DNA matches it firmly. Some rows mark clone size as missing; the rest say once, few, many or name a class of expanded clone.

d_gene: TRBD2
len: 15
v_gene: TRBV19
abundance: once
j_gene: TRBJ2-3
CDR3aa: CASARGTSGPDTQYF
CDR3nt: TGTGCCAGTGCCAGGGGGACTAGCGGTCCGGATACGCAGTATTTT

d_gene: NA
len: 13
v_gene: TRBV6-5
abundance: NA
j_gene: TRBJ1-5
CDR3aa: CATQLALYQPQHF
CDR3nt: TGTGCCACCCAGTTAGCGCTTTATCAGCCCCAGCATTTT

d_gene: NA
len: 13
v_gene: TRBV7-2
abundance: NA
j_gene: TRBJ2-3
CDR3aa: CASSFGRQDTQYF
CDR3nt: TGTGCCAGCAGCTTTGGCAGACAAGATACGCAGTATTTT

d_gene: NA
len: 14
v_gene: TRBV5-6
abundance: NA
j_gene: TRBJ1-6
CDR3aa: CASRMRSYNSPLHF
CDR3nt: TGTGCCAGCAGGATGCGATCCTATAATTCACCCCTCCACTTT

d_gene: NA
len: 15
v_gene: TRBV4-3
abundance: NA
j_gene: TRBJ1-1
CDR3aa: CASSQEHQGRTEAFF
CDR3nt: TGCGCCAGCAGCCAAGAACACCAGGGGAGGACTGAAGCTTTCTTT

d_gene: TRBD1
len: 16
v_gene: TRBV6-2/TRBV6-3
abundance: few
j_gene: TRBJ1-5
CDR3aa: CASSYSLDRLNQPQHF
CDR3nt: TGTGCCAGCAGTTACTCGCTGGACAGGCTCAATCAGCCCCAGCATTTT

d_gene: NA
len: 13
v_gene: TRBV2
abundance: NA
j_gene: TRBJ1-5
CDR3aa: CASSEETYQPQHF
CDR3nt: TGTGCCAGCAGTGAAGAGACGTATCAGCCCCAGCATTTT

d_gene: TRBD2
len: 19
v_gene: TRBV27
abundance: NA
j_gene: TRBJ2-3
CDR3aa: CASSLLRTSGEPNTDTQYF
CDR3nt: TGTGCCAGCAGTTTATTACGGACTAGCGGGGAGCCTAACACAGATACGCAGTATTTT

d_gene: NA
len: 14
v_gene: TRBV7-9
abundance: once
j_gene: TRBJ1-2
CDR3aa: CASSSSGVNYGYTF
CDR3nt: TGTGCCAGCAGCTCATCTGGAGTTAACTATGGCTACACCTTC

d_gene: NA
len: 17
v_gene: TRBV18
abundance: NA
j_gene: TRBJ1-4
CDR3aa: CASSPTSAGLLDEKLFF
CDR3nt: TGTGCCAGCTCACCGACCTCGGCCGGACTTTTAGATGAAAAACTGTTTTTT

d_gene: NA
len: 14
v_gene: TRBV7-9
abundance: NA
j_gene: TRBJ1-6
CDR3aa: CASSPGGENSPLHF
CDR3nt: TGTGCCAGCAGCCCCGGGGGGGAAAATTCACCCCTCCACTTT

d_gene: TRBD1
len: 16
v_gene: TRBV20-1
abundance: NA
j_gene: TRBJ2-7
CDR3aa: CSASSPRDRGFYEQYF
CDR3nt: TGCAGTGCTAGTTCCCCCCGTGACAGGGGGTTCTACGAGCAGTACTTC

d_gene: NA
len: 15
v_gene: TRBV4-1
abundance: NA
j_gene: TRBJ1-1
CDR3aa: CASSQDGDGGRGAFF
CDR3nt: TGCGCCAGCAGCCAAGATGGGGATGGGGGGCGCGGAGCTTTCTTT

d_gene: NA
len: 16
v_gene: TRBV4-1
abundance: NA
j_gene: TRBJ2-6
CDR3aa: CASRPHSSSGANVLTF
CDR3nt: TGCGCCAGCCGTCCACACTCAAGCTCTGGGGCCAACGTCCTGACTTTC

d_gene: NA
len: 16
v_gene: TRBV4-2
abundance: NA
j_gene: TRBJ1-4
CDR3aa: CASSQAAGRSNEKLFF
CDR3nt: TGTGCCAGCAGCCAAGCCGCGGGACGGAGTAATGAAAAACTGTTTTTT

d_gene: NA
len: 14
v_gene: TRBV27
abundance: NA
j_gene: TRBJ2-5
CDR3aa: CASSHPLHPETQYF
CDR3nt: TGTGCCAGCAGTCACCCTCTGCATCCTGAGACCCAGTACTTC

d_gene: NA
len: 13
v_gene: TRBV19
abundance: few
j_gene: TRBJ1-5
CDR3aa: CASSTAENQPQHF
CDR3nt: TGTGCCAGTAGTACGGCGGAGAATCAGCCCCAGCATTTT

d_gene: NA
len: 13
v_gene: TRBV30
abundance: NA
j_gene: TRBJ2-4
CDR3aa: CAWSTIAKNIQYF
CDR3nt: TGTGCCTGGAGTACTATAGCCAAAAACATTCAGTACTTC

d_gene: NA
len: 11
v_gene: TRBV3-1/TRBV3-2
abundance: NA
j_gene: TRBJ1-1
CDR3aa: CASSQDHQAFF
CDR3nt: TGTGCCAGCAGCCAAGATCATCAAGCTTTCTTT

d_gene: NA
len: 14
v_gene: TRBV6-5
abundance: NA
j_gene: TRBJ1-4
CDR3aa: CASSRGGVDEKLFF
CDR3nt: TGTGCCAGCAGCCGAGGGGGAGTCGATGAAAAACTGTTTTTT

d_gene: NA
len: 13
v_gene: TRBV7-2
abundance: NA
j_gene: TRBJ2-4
CDR3aa: CASSPWAKNIQYF
CDR3nt: TGTGCCAGCAGCCCGTGGGCCAAAAACATTCAGTACTTC

d_gene: NA
len: 12
v_gene: TRBV29-1
abundance: NA
j_gene: TRBJ1-1
CDR3aa: CSVEGATLKAFF
CDR3nt: TGCAGCGTTGAAGGCGCTACACTGAAGGCTTTCTTT

d_gene: NA
len: 15
v_gene: TRBV19
abundance: NA
j_gene: TRBJ2-7
CDR3aa: CASSITGPGAYEQYF
CDR3nt: TGTGCCAGTAGTATTACAGGTCCAGGGGCCTACGAGCAGTACTTC

d_gene: NA
len: 14
v_gene: TRBV2
abundance: NA
j_gene: TRBJ1-6
CDR3aa: CASRRDTDNSPLHF
CDR3nt: TGTGCCAGCAGGAGGGACACAGATAATTCACCCCTCCACTTT

d_gene: NA
len: 16
v_gene: TRBV7-2
abundance: NA
j_gene: TRBJ1-5
CDR3aa: CASSLALGMSNQPQHF
CDR3nt: TGTGCCAGCAGCTTAGCTTTGGGGATGTCGAATCAGCCCCAGCATTTT

d_gene: NA
len: 14
v_gene: TRBV6-5
abundance: NA
j_gene: TRBJ2-2
CDR3aa: CASQSGQRVGELFF
CDR3nt: TGTGCCAGCCAGTCAGGGCAGCGGGTCGGGGAGCTGTTTTTT

d_gene: NA
len: 13
v_gene: TRBV12-3/TRBV12-4
abundance: once
j_gene: TRBJ1-2
CDR3aa: CASRGTSYYGYTF
CDR3nt: TGTGCCAGCAGAGGGACCTCTTACTATGGCTACACCTTC

d_gene: NA
len: 13
v_gene: TRBV12-5
abundance: once
j_gene: TRBJ2-5
CDR3aa: CASGLVLGETQYF
CDR3nt: TGTGCTAGTGGTTTGGTACTCGGAGAGACCCAGTACTTC

d_gene: NA
len: 16
v_gene: TRBV12-5
abundance: once
j_gene: TRBJ1-2
CDR3aa: CASGLGTRDTPKGYTF
CDR3nt: TGTGCTAGTGGTTTGGGGACCCGGGACACCCCCAAAGGCTACACCTTC

d_gene: TRBD1
len: 14
v_gene: TRBV5-1
abundance: few
j_gene: TRBJ1-2
CDR3aa: CASRSGTDLYGYTF
CDR3nt: TGCGCCAGCAGATCCGGGACAGACTTATATGGCTACACCTTC

d_gene: TRBD1
len: 19
v_gene: TRBV9
abundance: NA
j_gene: TRBJ1-2
CDR3aa: CASSLKGQGGFRWGYGYTF
CDR3nt: TGTGCCAGCAGCCTTAAGGGACAGGGTGGCTTCAGGTGGGGCTATGGCTACACCTTC

d_gene: NA
len: 14
v_gene: TRBV5-6
abundance: NA
j_gene: TRBJ2-7
CDR3aa: CASSWGDGPYEQYF
CDR3nt: TGTGCCAGCAGCTGGGGGGACGGCCCCTACGAGCAGTACTTC

d_gene: TRBD1
len: 15
v_gene: TRBV2
abundance: NA
j_gene: TRBJ2-7
CDR3aa: CASSTVIGTGREQYF
CDR3nt: TGTGCCAGCAGTACTGTTATCGGGACAGGTAGAGAGCAGTACTTC

d_gene: NA
len: 15
v_gene: TRBV5-4
abundance: NA
j_gene: TRBJ2-1
CDR3aa: CASSPRTQQGGEQFF
CDR3nt: TGTGCCAGCAGCCCAAGGACTCAACAGGGTGGGGAGCAGTTCTTC

d_gene: NA
len: 13
v_gene: TRBV7-9
abundance: NA
j_gene: TRBJ2-1
CDR3aa: CASSLEQYNEQFF
CDR3nt: TGTGCCAGCAGCTTGGAGCAATACAATGAGCAGTTCTTC

d_gene: TRBD1
len: 13
v_gene: TRBV2
abundance: NA
j_gene: TRBJ2-7
CDR3aa: CASSDQGAIEQYF
CDR3nt: TGTGCCAGCAGTGACCAGGGGGCGATCGAGCAGTACTTC

d_gene: NA
len: 11
v_gene: TRBV2
abundance: many
j_gene: TRBJ2-5
CDR3aa: CASSPRETQYF
CDR3nt: TGTGCCAGCAGTCCGAGGGAGACCCAGTACTTC

d_gene: TRBD1
len: 15
v_gene: TRBV7-2
abundance: NA
j_gene: TRBJ2-7
CDR3aa: CASSPYGRGLYEQYF
CDR3nt: TGTGCCAGCAGCCCGTATGGCAGGGGGCTCTACGAGCAGTACTTC

d_gene: NA
len: 11
v_gene: TRBV20-1
abundance: once
j_gene: TRBJ2-3
CDR3aa: CSATGADTQYF
CDR3nt: TGCAGTGCTACAGGCGCAGATACGCAGTATTTT